This T cell receptor beta chain is from a study of cytomegalovirus exposure and HLA in healthy donors (dated 2017 in TCRdb). Broadly, across the study: According to an earlier analysis of 450 to 650 of the donors, roughly 180 million T cells yielded 120 million or so unique TCR beta sequences and about 280 Gb of sequence data. Genome-wide SNP genotypes for about 60% of the 666 donors were used in a later genetic analysis, which treated that subset as a discovery cohort. All discovery cohort repertoires had been generated using a single sequencing platform. HLA typing included class I and class II loci at four-digit resolution. Four or five DR-DQ haplotypes were handled as single units for association and clustering because linkage in the cohort was strong. Along with the approximately 650-subject first cohort, a separate validation cohort of over 90 different subjects was used. In the later analysis, no new phenotypic data were used to find candidate immune exposures; instead, reliance was placed on TCR beta sequences and their occurrence across donors. In an earlier analysis of a few hundred of the donors, high-throughput TCR beta sequencing was used to judge whether each TCR beta V gene segment behaved as functional or pseudogenic. The T cell repertoires of around 670 subjects were profiled by immunosequencing and related to cytomegalovirus serostatus. A later analysis re-examined previously published TCR beta repertoires from roughly 650 donors and added high-resolution HLA genotyping to investigate patterns of TCR occurrence. Across under 500 genotyped donors of the cohort, an average of about 200,000 unique TCR beta nucleotide sequences per donor were sequenced, and roughly 20% of those sequences were non-productive. Of the 300 to 500 genotyped donors, 75% to 85% were placed in the genetic ancestry cluster associated with self-reported Caucasian donors. Donor age, sex, ethnicity and CMV serostatus were compiled together with the repertoire data. Typing coverage differed by locus: A, B, C, DRB1 and DQB1 were typed in about 620-630 donors, DQA1 in 522, DPA1 in over 600, and DPB1 in just under 480. An early release covering roughly 640 HLA-typed donors comprised about 290 gigabases of sequencing data and around 85 million unique TCR sequences. To predict cytomegalovirus infection status, the study combined high-throughput TCR immunosequencing, statistical association of individual TCRs with disease status, and machine learning. The aim of the study was to test whether cataloging public T cell receptors could identify signatures of past pathogen exposure.

Study-wide findings and limitations: Some IMGT-functional V segments, including TRBV6-2 and TRBV6-3, could not be distinguished by the 87-base-pair reads and were therefore excluded. In this cohort, only TCR beta chains were sequenced, and detectable features were limited by the absence of alpha or paired-chain data. A further reported finding was that TCR beta sequences accurately predicted the HLA-A and HLA-B alleles for most subjects in the first cohort. When HLA alleles, especially DR and DQ, strongly co-occurred, attributing TCR associations to individual alleles was difficult. A later analysis found that most CMV-associated TCR beta chains appeared HLA-restricted, with HLA associations seemingly driven largely by CMV exposure. In an earlier analysis of roughly 560 of the donors, most TCR beta V segments were observed in productive rearrangements about 87% or about 30% of the time, broadly matching IMGT annotations. V-gene and J-gene trimming of TCR beta chains was associated with a missense DCLRE1C variant in a later genetic analysis, and the association was replicated in an independent cohort. A later analysis reported that several top co-occurrence clusters appeared linked to parvovirus B19, influenza, CMV and Epstein-Barr virus. The presence/absence analyses assumed that sequencing depth was roughly uniform across donors, and that assumption may not be true. In a later analysis, HLA-associated TCR beta chains were found to be more clonally expanded and to have lower generation probabilities than equally common non-associated chains. A cluster of highly shared sequence variants was judged likely to represent a technical artifact of the sequencing pipeline. At a false discovery rate of 0.05, a later analysis linked under 20,000 TCR beta sequences to specific HLA alleles. The earlier analysis of about 600 of the donors excluded seventeen rarely observed V segments, including chromosome 9 orphons, because counts were too low. Cytomegalovirus status was reported to be diagnosed by the classifier with high specificity and sensitivity in both the original and validation cohorts. A later genetic analysis reported fewer N-insertions in productive TCRs among donors in an Asian-associated ancestry cluster than the approximately 670-donor mean. Correlated functional status among segregating V segments might reflect linkage disequilibrium, but an unknown experimental factor could not be ruled out. For the cohort, immune exposure information was limited to CMV serostatus. Because HLA typing was unavailable for some donors at each locus, only the typed subset was used in association tests. A later analysis found that TCR association rates varied across HLA loci, with DRB1 alleles showing the most associated TCRs and HLA-C alleles the fewest. A total of 150 or so TCR beta chains were listed by the study as associated with cytomegalovirus. In vitro tests confirmed that three of the cytomegalovirus-associated TCR beta chains recognize cytomegalovirus antigens. It was suggested by the authors that the approach could potentially be generalized to other disease states and immunological phenotypes. Across donors, most TCR sequences were observed very rarely, whereas some public TCRs were present in many individuals.

About this clone: Its antigen remains unidentified. No much larger clonotype is one base removed from it; base qualities were not supplied.

To prepare the library, the immunoSEQ multiplex PCR assay was applied. A mixture of 60 forward primers for TCR Vbeta segments and 13 reverse primers for TCR Jbeta segments was used in the multiplex PCR. Amplification of the CDR3 region of rearranged TCR beta genes was performed with a multiplex PCR assay on genomic DNA. The Illumina HiSeq System was used to sequence the amplified TCR beta libraries as 87-base-pair reads. On the authors' methods: A later analysis counted about 82 million unique TCR beta chains across the 666 repertoires, and some 11 million of these chains were shared by at least two donors. Raw reads were error-corrected and collapsed into unique sequences with a nearest-neighbor algorithm that merged closely related sequences to remove PCR and sequencing errors. CDR3 sequences were aligned to IMGT reference sequences to assign V, D and J gene segments. For a sequence to be retained, at least a six-nucleotide match to both a V gene segment and a J gene segment was required. Rearrangements were classified as productive when the CDR3 lacked stop codons and remained in frame with V and J, and all other rearrangements were classified as non-productive. Following IMGT convention, CDR3 was defined as the stretch from the second conserved V-encoded cysteine up to the conserved J-encoded phenylalanine. Sequences without an unambiguous match to a single V gene segment were excluded from the earlier analysis of a few hundred of the donors. In an earlier analysis of almost 600 of the donors, a V segment was called functional when productive rearrangements were above 56.7%, and segregating when the standard deviation between donors exceeded 5%. A statistical classification framework was developed to diagnose cytomegalovirus status using the catalog of TCR beta chain sequences. In a later analysis, TCR nucleotide sequences were compared against IMGT/GENE-DB human TR gene sequences so that V and J genes could be assigned. A later analysis assigned CDR3 sequences and most-parsimonious VDJ recombination scenarios with the TCRdist pipeline. In a later analysis, each TCR beta chain was defined by its CDR3 amino acid sequence together with its V-gene family, and reads lacking a unique V-gene family were excluded. As a way to deal with suspected cross-contamination and a sequencing artifact, a later analysis dropped roughly 620 nucleotide sequences that were highly shared and had low generation probability. A later analysis calculated a clonal expansion index for each public chain from normalized within-repertoire ranks of inferred template counts. Generation probabilities in a later analysis came from a VDJ recombination model fitted to out-of-frame rearrangements, and those results were checked against IGoR. In a later analysis, TCR-TCR, TCR-HLA and TCR-CMV co-occurrence was scored with hypergeometric tests, and a repertoire-size bias correction was applied to TCR pairs. False discovery rates were estimated in a later analysis by permuting HLA or CMV assignments 20 times. In a later analysis, co-occurring TCRs were grouped using DBSCAN, and TCRdist sequence similarity was added for clustering within HLA-allele-positive subsets. Repertoires with fewer than 30,000 or more than 120,000 public chains were left out of co-occurrence clustering, as were roughly five repertoires with anomalous nucleotide sharing. In its TCRdb copy, this immuneACCESS table keeps in-frame sequences only and misses some clones. Where compared with another copy, unresolved V genes explain less than half of these, and the others have no known cause. V, J and clone size are taken as reported in that table, and D and trimming were inferred from the DNA itself. This sample gives some 140,000 clones in total; about four fifths of them show up just once. The top ten hold roughly 2.8% of the sample.

The CDR3 measures 15 amino acids from cysteine to phenylalanine. The only DNA kept is the CDR3, 45 bases in frame from the first base. The CDR1 and CDR2 encoded by the germline V gene are SGHRS and YFSETQ. V gives up 0 bases and J gives up 0 bases, and the segment between their germline ends measures 7 bases. The cohort comprised some 680 healthy bone marrow donors. At the time of sampling, every cohort member was nominally healthy, though immune exposures that went unrecorded were likely present. The donor tested CMV seronegative and was one of the 352 seronegative cohort members. Every donor gave a peripheral blood sample, and the peripheral blood mononuclear cells from that sample were used for TCR beta sequencing. The Qiagen DNeasy Blood Extraction Kit was used to extract genomic DNA from the blood cell samples.

The chain employs TRBV5-1 and TRBJ2-1; tentative D gene TRBD2, with 5 bases matching. This TCR derives from a man younger than 35 in good health and CMV-seronegative. The sample comprised PBMCs. The CDR3 reads as follows: CASSLVGSSYNEQFF. The base sequence is TGCGCCAGCAGCTTGGTTGGGAGCTCCTACAATGAGCAGTTCTTC.